The source of this T cell receptor (beta chain) is a study of CD8 T cells in ankylosing spondylitis. General observations from the study: Disease-linked clones had a CD8+ phenotype and relatively low frequency in peripheral blood. Some of the motif variants had earlier been found in reactive arthritis patients' fluid and blood.

This clonotype was seen only once. Antigen: not known. Construction of TCR beta libraries was performed using quantitative 5'-RACE with molecular barcodes. TCRdb ran MiXCR on the 5' RACE reads and lists one entry per CDR3 protein. The sample contains around 320,000 distinct CDR3 sequences, around 20% of which appear only once. Germline CDR1 and CDR2: DFQATT and SNEGSKA (reference sequence). The CDR3 runs 13 residues. Trimming shortened V by 6 bases and J by 0 bases, and 12 bases separated the two germline ends. Material: blood, either unsorted or a sorted T cell fraction (not recorded which). The sequence was obtained from a female donor with ankylosing spondylitis or in good health (not recorded which). The V gene is TRBV20-1, the J gene TRBJ2-7, with D possibly TRBD2 on 7 matching bases. The CDR3 DNA sequence: TGCAGTGCCATGGGGGGGGCCTCCTACGAGCAGTACTTC. Translated: CSAMGGASYEQYF.